The table lists the clone carrying this TCR beta chain with a few counts. Antigen unknown. Using immunoSEQ multiplex PCR, the repertoire was profiled, and TCRdb retains in-frame clones only, with some absent. The table lists 75,000 to 100,000 clones, approximately 91% of them singletons. The entry originates in a study of OX40 agonist ivuxolimab in advanced cancers. Study-wide points: CD8+ T cells showed, on average, more clonal expansion than CD4+ cells. Clonal expansion was seen in CD4+ and CD8+ blood T cells by week 6 at 0.1 to 3.0 mg/kg.

The CDR3 length is 15 residues. V gave up 2 bases and J gave up 3 bases, with 14 bases separating them. Looked up from germline, CDR1 is SEHNR and CDR2 is FQNEAQ (reference sequence). The input for sequencing was CD4+ or CD8+ T cells sorted from blood, taken in a trial of the OX40 agonist ivuxolimab. The chain carries TRBV7-9 and TRBJ2-7; no reliable D call. This clonotype was obtained from an adult with an advanced solid tumor such as melanoma, head and neck, liver or kidney cancer. CDR3 in amino acids: CASSLLPHASYEQYF. The CDR3, as DNA: TGTGCCAGCAGCTTACTTCCACACGCGAGCTACGAGCAGTACTTC.